This T cell receptor beta chain was obtained from a study of tumor-infiltrating lymphocytes in primary liver carcinoma. Study as a whole: These were node-negative, non-metastatic T1-T3 tumors of roughly 4.2 to 11 cm. Study findings and constraints: Top-250-clone fractions were significantly higher in tumors than in blood (p = 0.039). Lower overlap was observed for tumor-adjacent and tumor-blood pairs relative to tumor region pairs.

About this clonotype itself: Its antigen remains unknown. The junction does not match germline at one end; this may be a read error.

Per germline, CDR1 MNHEY and CDR2 SVGEGT. The CDR3 spans 14 residues. Bulk tissue was left unsorted, and RNA and DNA were co-extracted from roughly 20-30 mg of it. Infection with HBV was chronic in patients; they were treatment-naive. The investigators made TCR beta cDNA from about 0.45 ug total RNA, using a constant-region primer. Amplification in three nested multiplex PCR rounds with slightly modified ARM-PCR gave rise to TCR beta libraries. A C-beta reverse primer and TRBV1-TRBV30 forward primers served in each of the first two PCR rounds, at 9 to 11 cycles apiece. Each CDR3 protein gets one entry after TCRdb re-called the multiplex PCR reads with MiXCR. The sample includes roughly 100,000 distinct CDR3 sequences, approximately 82% of them seen just once.

This receptor was obtained from a man aged 40-49 years with primary liver carcinoma and hepatitis B virus infection. The J gene is TRBJ2-5, the V gene TRBV6-2 or TRBV6-3, with D uncertain. The sample taken for sequencing was liver tumor tissue from sampling region 3. The subset here: tumor region T3, left-lateral pole. CDR3 DNA sequence: TGTGTCAGCAGCCTGGACGGCCCCCAAGAGACCCAGTACTTC. It codes for CVSSLDGPQETQYF.